Given below is one T cell receptor beta chain in context. The sample belongs to a study of PD-1 blockade in classical Hodgkin lymphoma. Across the study: Each patient was given nivolumab 3 mg/kg through a vein every 2 weeks.

Some clones are missing from TCRdb's copy, which holds only in-frame ones; the method was immunoSEQ multiplex PCR. This table has some 150,000 clones, 78% appearing once. Each patient relapsed following autologous stem cell transplantation, and prior brentuximab vedotin exposure differed. Complete response, partial response or progressive disease were the best responses. CDR1 and CDR2 (germline): MDHEN, SYDVKM. V shed 3 bases and J 3 bases; nucleotides not matched to a gene: 5. This CDR3 is 15 amino acids long. The chain combines TRBV28 with TRBJ1-2; 9 bases align to TRBD1. This clonotype was sampled from a human donor with classical Hodgkin lymphoma. Here the sequenced sample was peripheral blood mononuclear cells (PBMCs), taken before the second cycle of nivolumab. CDR3 loop: CASSLTRQGDYGYTF. In DNA, the CDR3 is TGTGCCAGCAGTTTGACCAGACAGGGGGACTATGGCTACACCTTC.